This entry is about one T cell receptor (beta chain). Measured with immunoSEQ multiplex PCR; TCRdb has only the in-frame clones, and not every one. Of tens of thousands of clones listed, just over 90% are singletons. The data were taken from a study of T cell changes during pregnancy in multiple sclerosis. This CDR3 region has 17 residues. The germline V gene has CDR1 MDHEN and CDR2 SYDVKM. Unmatched junction bases numbered 15, after V lost 5 bases and J lost 5 bases. This specimen was peripheral blood, taken in the second trimester of pregnancy. The clonotype was recovered from a female donor in good health, enrolled as a control in a pregnancy study. The chain joins TRBV28 to TRBJ1-2; 9 nucleotides line up with TRBD1. The chain's CDR3 is CASSPAGTGWATYGYTF. The DNA of the CDR3 is TGTGCCAGCAGTCCCGCCGGGACAGGGTGGGCCACGTATGGCTACACCTTC.